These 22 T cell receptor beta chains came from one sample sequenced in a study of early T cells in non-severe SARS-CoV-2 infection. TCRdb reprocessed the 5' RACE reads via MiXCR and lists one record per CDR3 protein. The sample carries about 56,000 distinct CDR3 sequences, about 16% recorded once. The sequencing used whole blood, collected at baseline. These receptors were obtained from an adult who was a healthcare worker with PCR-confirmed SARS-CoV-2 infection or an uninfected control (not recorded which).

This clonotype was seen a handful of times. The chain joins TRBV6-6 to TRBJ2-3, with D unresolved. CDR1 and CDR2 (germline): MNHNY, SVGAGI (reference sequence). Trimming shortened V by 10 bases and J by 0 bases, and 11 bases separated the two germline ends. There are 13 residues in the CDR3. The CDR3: CATQTPSTDTQYF. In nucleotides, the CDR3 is TGTGCCACCCAAACTCCAAGCACAGATACGCAGTATTTT.

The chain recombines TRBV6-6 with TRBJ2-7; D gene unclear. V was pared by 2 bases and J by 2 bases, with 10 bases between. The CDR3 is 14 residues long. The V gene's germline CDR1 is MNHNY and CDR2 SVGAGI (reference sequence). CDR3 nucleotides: TGTGCCAGCAGTTACAGGCAGAAAGCCTACGAGCAGTACTTC. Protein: CASSYRQKAYEQYF.

The CDR3 DNA follows: TGTGCCAGCAGTGAACAGGGGACGGTGAACACTGAAGCTTTCTTT. Translation gives CASSEQGTVNTEAFF. V usage is TRBV2 and J usage is TRBJ1-1; D possibly corresponds to TRBD1 (6 bases). V lost 2 bases and J 0 bases, leaving 10 bases between the germline ends. The CDR3 has 15 amino acids. Germline assignment: CDR1 SNHLY and CDR2 FYNNEI.

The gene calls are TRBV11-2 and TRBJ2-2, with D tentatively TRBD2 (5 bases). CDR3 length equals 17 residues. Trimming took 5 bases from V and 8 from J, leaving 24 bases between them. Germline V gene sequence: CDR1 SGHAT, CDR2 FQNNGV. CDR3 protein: CASSTTLGAPGGGELFF. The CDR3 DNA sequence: TGTGCCAGCAGCACTACGCTGGGAGCGCCCGGCGGAGGGGAGCTGTTTTTT.

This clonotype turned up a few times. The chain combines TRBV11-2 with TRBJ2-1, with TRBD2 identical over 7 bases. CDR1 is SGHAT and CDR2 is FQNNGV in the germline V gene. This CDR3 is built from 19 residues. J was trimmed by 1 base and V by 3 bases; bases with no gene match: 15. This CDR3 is CASSLTDGGEARSYNEQFF. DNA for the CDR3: TGTGCCAGCAGCTTGACGGATGGGGGGGAGGCACGATCCTACAATGAGCAGTTCTTC. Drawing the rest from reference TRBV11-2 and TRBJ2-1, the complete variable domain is EAGVAQSPRYKIIEKRQSVAFWCNPISGHATLYWYQQILGQGPKLLIQFQNNGVVDDSQLPKDRFSAERLKGVDSTLKIQPAKLEDSAVYLCASSLTDGGEARSYNEQFFGPGTRLTVL.

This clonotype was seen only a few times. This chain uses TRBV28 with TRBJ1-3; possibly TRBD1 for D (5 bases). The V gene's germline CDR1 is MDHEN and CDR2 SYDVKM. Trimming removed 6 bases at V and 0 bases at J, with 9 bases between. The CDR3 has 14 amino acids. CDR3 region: CASSATGSGNTIYF. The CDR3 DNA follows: TGTGCCAGCAGCGCTACAGGCTCTGGAAACACCATATATTTT.

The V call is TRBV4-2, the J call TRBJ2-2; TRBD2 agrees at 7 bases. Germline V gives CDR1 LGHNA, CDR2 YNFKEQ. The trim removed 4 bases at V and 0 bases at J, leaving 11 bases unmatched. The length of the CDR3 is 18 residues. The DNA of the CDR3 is TGTGCCAGCAGCCCGGATTACACTAGCGACACGAACACCGGGGAGCTGTTTTTT. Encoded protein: CASSPDYTSDTNTGELFF.

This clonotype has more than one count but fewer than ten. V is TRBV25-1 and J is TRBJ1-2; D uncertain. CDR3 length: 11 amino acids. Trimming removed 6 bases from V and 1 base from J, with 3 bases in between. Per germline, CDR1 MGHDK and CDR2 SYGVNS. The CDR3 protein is CASSRNYGYTF. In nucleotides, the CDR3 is TGTGCCAGCAGCCGTAACTATGGCTACACCTTC.

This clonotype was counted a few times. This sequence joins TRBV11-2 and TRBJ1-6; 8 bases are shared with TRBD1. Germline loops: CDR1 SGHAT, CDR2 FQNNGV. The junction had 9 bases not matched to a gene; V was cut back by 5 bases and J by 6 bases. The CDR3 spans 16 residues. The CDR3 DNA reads TGTGCCAGCAGCCAGGACAGGGCGAGCCTTAATTCACCCCTCCACTTT. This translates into CASSQDRASLNSPLHF.

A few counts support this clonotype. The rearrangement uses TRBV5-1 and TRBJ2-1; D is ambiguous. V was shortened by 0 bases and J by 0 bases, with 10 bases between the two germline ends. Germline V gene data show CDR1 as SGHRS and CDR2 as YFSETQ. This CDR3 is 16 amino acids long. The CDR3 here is CASSLVADSSYNEQFF. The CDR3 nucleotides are TGCGCCAGCAGCTTGGTTGCGGATAGCTCCTACAATGAGCAGTTCTTC. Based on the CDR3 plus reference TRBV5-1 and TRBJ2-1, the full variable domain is KAGVTQTPRYLIKTRGQQVTLSCSPISGHRSVSWYQQTPGQGLQFLFEYFSETQRNKGNFPGRFSGRQFSNSRSEMNVSTLELGDSALYLCASSLVADSSYNEQFFGPGTRLTVL.

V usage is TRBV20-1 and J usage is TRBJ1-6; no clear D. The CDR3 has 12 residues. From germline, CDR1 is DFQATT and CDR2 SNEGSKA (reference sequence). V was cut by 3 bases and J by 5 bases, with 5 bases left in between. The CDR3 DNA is TGCAGTGCTAGGGCAGATAATTCACCCCTCCACTTT. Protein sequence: CSARADNSPLHF.

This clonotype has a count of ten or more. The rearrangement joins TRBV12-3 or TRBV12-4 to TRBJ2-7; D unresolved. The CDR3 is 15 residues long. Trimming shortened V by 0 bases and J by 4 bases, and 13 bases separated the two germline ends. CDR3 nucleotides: TGTGCCAGCAGTTTAGCGCGGCCTGGGTTTTACGAGCAGTACTTC. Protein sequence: CASSLARPGFYEQYF.

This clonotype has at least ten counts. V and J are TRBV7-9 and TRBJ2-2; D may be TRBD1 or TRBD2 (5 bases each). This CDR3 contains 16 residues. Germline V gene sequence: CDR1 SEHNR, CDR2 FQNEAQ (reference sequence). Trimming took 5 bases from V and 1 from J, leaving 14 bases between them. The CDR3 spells CASSPFGTENTGELFF. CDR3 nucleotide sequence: TGTGCCAGCAGCCCATTTGGGACGGAGAACACCGGGGAGCTGTTTTTT.

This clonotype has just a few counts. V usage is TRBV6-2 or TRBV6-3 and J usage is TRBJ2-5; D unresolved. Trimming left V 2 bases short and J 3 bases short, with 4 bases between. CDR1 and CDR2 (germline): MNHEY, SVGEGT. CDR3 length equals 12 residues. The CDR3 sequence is CASSYEEETQYF. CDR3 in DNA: TGTGCCAGCAGTTACGAGGAAGAGACCCAGTACTTC.

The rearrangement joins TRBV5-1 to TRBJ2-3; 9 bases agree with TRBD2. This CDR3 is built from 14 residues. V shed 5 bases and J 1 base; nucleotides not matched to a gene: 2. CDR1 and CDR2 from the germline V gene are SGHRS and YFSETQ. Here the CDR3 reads CASRLAGGTDTQYF. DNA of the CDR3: TGCGCCAGCAGACTAGCGGGCGGCACAGATACGCAGTATTTT.

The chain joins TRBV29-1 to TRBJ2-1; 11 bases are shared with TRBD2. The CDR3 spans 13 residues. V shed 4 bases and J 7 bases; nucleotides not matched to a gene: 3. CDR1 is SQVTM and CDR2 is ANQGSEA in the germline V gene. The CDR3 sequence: CSVGLAGGNEQFF. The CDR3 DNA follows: TGCAGCGTTGGGTTAGCGGGAGGGAATGAGCAGTTCTTC.

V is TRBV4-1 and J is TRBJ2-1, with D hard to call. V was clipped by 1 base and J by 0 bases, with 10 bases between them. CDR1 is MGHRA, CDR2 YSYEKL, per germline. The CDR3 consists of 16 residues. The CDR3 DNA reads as TGCGCCAGCAGCCAAGTGCTACGGCTCTCCTACAATGAGCAGTTCTTC. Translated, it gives CASSQVLRLSYNEQFF.

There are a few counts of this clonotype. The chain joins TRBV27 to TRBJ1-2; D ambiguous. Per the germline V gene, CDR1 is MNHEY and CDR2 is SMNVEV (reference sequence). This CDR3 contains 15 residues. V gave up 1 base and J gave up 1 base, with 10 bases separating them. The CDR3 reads CASSLYMGVNYGYTF. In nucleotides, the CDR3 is TGTGCCAGCAGTTTATATATGGGAGTTAACTATGGCTACACCTTC.

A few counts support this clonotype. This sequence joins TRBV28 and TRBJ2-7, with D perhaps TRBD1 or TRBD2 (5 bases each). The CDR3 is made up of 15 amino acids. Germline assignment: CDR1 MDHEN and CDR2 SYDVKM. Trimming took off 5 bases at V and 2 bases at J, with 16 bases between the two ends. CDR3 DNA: TGTGCCAGCAGTCCCGGGGCCCAACTCACCTACGAGCAGTACTTC. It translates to CASSPGAQLTYEQYF.

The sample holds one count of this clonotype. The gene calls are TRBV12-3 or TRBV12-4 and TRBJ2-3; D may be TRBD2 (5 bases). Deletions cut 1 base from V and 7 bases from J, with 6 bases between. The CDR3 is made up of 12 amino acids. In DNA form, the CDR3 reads TGTGCCAGCAGTTTAGGCGGGTATACGCAGTATTTT. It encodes CASSLGGYTQYF.

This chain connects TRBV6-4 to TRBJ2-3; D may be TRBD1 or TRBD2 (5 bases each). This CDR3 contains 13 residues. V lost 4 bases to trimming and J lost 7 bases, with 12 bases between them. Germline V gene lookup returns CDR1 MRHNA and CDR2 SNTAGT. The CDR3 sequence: CASSGGAENTQYF. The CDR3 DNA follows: TGTGCCAGCAGTGGAGGGGCCGAGAATACGCAGTATTTT.

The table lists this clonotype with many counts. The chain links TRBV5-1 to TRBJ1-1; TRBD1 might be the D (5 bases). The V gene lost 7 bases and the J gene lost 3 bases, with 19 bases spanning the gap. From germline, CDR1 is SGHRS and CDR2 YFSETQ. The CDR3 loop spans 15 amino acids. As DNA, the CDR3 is TGCGCCAGCCAAGCCCTCCCGGGGCGGGACACTGAAGCTTTCTTT. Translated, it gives CASQALPGRDTEAFF.